The 3 T cell receptor beta chains in this list originate from one sample, sequenced in a study of T cell clonality in common variable immunodeficiency. Repertoires were generated with immunoSEQ multiplex PCR, while TCRdb's copy carries only in-frame clones and drops some. Recorded here are over 40,000 clones, none singletons. The sample consisted of peripheral blood mononuclear cells. These receptors were collected from a person aged 18 to 75 in good health.

Many counts were recorded for this clone. The read ends 3 residues early relative to the CDR3; the germline J gene fills the gap. V and J are TRBV2 and TRBJ2-3; 8 bases fit TRBD1. Germline V gene data show CDR1 as SNHLY and CDR2 as FYNNEI. The CDR3 length is 14 residues. Trimming removed 8 bases from V and 4 bases from J; junction bases left unmatched: 8. CDR3 DNA (partial): TGTGCCAGCTCAACCGGGACAGGAGCAGATACG. It yields the protein CASSTGTGADT. The entire CDR3 protein reads CASSTGTGADTQYF.

This clone was picked up a small number of times. A far larger clone is a single base away, which makes a read error likely. The missing CDR3 end, 3 residues past where the read stops, is filled in from the germline J gene. This chain connects TRBV6-1 to TRBJ1-4; tentative D call: TRBD1 (5 bases). The CDR3 sequence is 17 residues long. Germline V gives CDR1 MNHNS, CDR2 SASEGT. The DNA read from the CDR3 is TGTGCCAGCATTGAAGCGCTCCCCGGGGGAACTAATGAAAAA. Its translation is CASIEALPGGTNEK. The entire CDR3 reads CASIEALPGGTNEKLFF.

As for this clone: The read ends 3 residues before the CDR3 terminus; that terminus is restored from the germline J gene. The V gene is TRBV19, the J gene TRBJ1-2, with 9 nucleotides matching TRBD1. Germline CDR1 reads LNHDA; CDR2 reads SQIVND (reference sequence). CDR3 length: 15 amino acids. The CDR3 sequence is CASSRPGQGSYDYTF. The CDR3 bases that were read are TGTGCCAGTAGTAGACCGGGACAGGGCTCCTACGAC.